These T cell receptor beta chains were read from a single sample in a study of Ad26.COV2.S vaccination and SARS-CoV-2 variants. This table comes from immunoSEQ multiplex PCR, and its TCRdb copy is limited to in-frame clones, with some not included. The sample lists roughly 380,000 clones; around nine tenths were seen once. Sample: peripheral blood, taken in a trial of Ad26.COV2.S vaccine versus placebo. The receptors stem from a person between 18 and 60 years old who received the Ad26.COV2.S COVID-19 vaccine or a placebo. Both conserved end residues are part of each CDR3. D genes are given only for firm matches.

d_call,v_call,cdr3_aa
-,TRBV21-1,CASSKLVESGRSSYEQYF
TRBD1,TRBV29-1,CSVVPRTGKNTEAFF
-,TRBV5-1,CASRQTGPGELFF
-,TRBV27,CASSSLGRRRHTEAFF
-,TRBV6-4,CARGGEWESSYEQYF
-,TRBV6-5,CASTPEIYGYTF
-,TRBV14,CASSQVSGLSTDTQYF
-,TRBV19,CASSIAEYAPQHF
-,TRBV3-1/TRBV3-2,CASSQGRWDVNEKLFF
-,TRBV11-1,CASSPTGPSYEQYF
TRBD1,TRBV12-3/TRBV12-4,CASWTGCEQYF
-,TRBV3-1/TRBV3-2,CASSQGWEQYF
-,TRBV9,CASSVLPGPSTDTQYF
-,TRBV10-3,CAINSGTGELFF
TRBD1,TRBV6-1,CASREPGQGANQPQHF
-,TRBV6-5,CASSYWLRGGPAFF
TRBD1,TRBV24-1,CATSDTGQGLHEQFF
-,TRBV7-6,CASSLDREPYNSPLHF
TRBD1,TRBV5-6,CASRTGQVAYGYTF
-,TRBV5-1,CASAVRDANYYGYTF
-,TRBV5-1,CASSFADYNSPLHF
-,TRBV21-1,CASSSRRGSYEQYF
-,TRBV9,CASSPPRTKRYNEQFF
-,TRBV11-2,CASSPLGYEQYF
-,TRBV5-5,CASSWGAGVNYGYTF
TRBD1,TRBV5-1,CASSFDDGQGYEQYF
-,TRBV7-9,CASSLGGTSRTYEQYF
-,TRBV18,CATKFQSGTVVDEQFF
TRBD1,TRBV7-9,CASRDPGQPNTGELFF
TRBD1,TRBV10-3,CAISEGLGDRGSPLHF
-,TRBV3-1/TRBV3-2,CASSQVRGTEAFF
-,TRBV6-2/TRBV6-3,CASSYPGPYNEQFF
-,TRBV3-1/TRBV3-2,CASSLGNEKLFF
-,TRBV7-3,CASSLNGLGAGTGELFF
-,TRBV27,CASSFTGYGYTF
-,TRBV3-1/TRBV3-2,CASSPGRPGYGYTF
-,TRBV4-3,CASSQSVLNSGANVLTF
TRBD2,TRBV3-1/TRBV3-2,CASSRTSGGGGELFF
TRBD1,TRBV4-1,CASSQDAGQGYQPQHF
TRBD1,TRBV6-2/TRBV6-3,CASSYKKTGGFLWEKLFF
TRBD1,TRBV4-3,CASSQDLTGVSGNTIYF
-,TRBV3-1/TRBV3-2,CASSQERSENTIYF
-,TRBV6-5,CASSYSRGPWGGYTF
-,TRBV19,CASSISGSGSKNIQYF
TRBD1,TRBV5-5,CASSPPGQGAETQYF